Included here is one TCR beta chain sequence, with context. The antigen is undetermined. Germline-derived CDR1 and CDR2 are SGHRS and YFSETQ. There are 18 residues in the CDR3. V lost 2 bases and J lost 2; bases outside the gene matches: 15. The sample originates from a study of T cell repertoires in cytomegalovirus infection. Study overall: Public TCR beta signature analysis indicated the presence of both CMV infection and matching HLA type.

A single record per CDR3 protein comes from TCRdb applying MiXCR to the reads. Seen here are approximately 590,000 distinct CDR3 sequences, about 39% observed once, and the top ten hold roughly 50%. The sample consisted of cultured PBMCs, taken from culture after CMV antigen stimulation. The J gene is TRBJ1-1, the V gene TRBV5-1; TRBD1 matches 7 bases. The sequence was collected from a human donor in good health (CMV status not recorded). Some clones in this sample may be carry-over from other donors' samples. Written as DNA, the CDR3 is TGCGCCAGCAGCTTTCTGCGGATCAAGACAGGGAGAAACACTGAAGCTTTCTTT. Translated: CASSFLRIKTGRNTEAFF.